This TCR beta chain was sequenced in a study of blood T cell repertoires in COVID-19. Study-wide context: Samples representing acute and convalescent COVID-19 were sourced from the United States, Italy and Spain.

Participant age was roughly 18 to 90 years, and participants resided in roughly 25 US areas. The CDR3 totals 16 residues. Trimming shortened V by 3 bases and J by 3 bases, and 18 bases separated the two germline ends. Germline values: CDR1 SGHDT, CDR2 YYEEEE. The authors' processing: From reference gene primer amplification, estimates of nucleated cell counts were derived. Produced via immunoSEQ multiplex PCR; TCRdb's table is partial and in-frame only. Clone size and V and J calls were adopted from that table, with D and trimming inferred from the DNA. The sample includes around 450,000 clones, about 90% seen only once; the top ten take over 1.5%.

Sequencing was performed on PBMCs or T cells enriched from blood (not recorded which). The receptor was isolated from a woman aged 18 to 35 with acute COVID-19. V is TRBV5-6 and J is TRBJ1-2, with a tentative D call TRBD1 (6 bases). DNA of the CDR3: TGTGCCAGCAGCTCAACGACTTCAGGGGACGACTATGGCTACACCTTC. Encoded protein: CASSSTTSGDDYGYTF.